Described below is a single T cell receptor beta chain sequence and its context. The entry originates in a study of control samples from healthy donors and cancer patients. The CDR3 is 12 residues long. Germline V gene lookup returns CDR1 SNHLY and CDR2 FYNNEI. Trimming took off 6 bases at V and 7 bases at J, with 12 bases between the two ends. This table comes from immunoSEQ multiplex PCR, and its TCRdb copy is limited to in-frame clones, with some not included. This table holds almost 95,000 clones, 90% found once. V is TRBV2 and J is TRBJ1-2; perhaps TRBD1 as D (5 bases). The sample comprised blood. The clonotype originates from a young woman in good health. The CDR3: CASRSGGAGYTF. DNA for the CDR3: TGTGCCAGCAGGTCCGGGGGTGCTGGCTACACCTTC.